This T cell receptor (beta chain) originates from a study of cytomegalovirus exposure and HLA in healthy donors. 13 Jbeta primers and 60 Vbeta primers were used for the PCR. Generated by immunoSEQ multiplex PCR, the TCRdb table keeps only in-frame clones and is missing some. The sample includes more than 150,000 clones, 78% of them seen just once. Sampled while nominally healthy, donors likely had unrecorded immune exposures. Trimming took off 6 bases at V and 0 bases at J, with 20 bases between the two ends. The germline V gene encodes CDR1 SQVTM and CDR2 ANQGSEA. The CDR3 is made up of 16 amino acids.

This rearrangement joins TRBV29-1 to TRBJ1-1; D might be TRBD1 (6 bases). The clonotype originates from a woman younger than 45 in good health and CMV-seropositive. The sequencing sample was made of PBMCs. As DNA, the CDR3 is TGCAGCGTCTACCCGATCCCCAGGGGCTTGAACACTGAAGCTTTCTTT. Residues: CSVYPIPRGLNTEAFF.